This is a list of T cell receptor beta chains from one sample in a study of blood T cells in healthy people across ages. TCRdb re-derived calls from the 5' RACE reads in MiXCR, one entry per CDR3 protein. The sample has 700,000 to 900,000 distinct CDR3 sequences, about 55% seen once. The sequenced sample consisted of blood. These receptors were collected from an elderly man in good health. Each CDR3 is given with its conserved first and last residue. The D gene is left open where the match is weak. Not every row has a clone size; where given, it reads once, few, many or a size class.

v_call	j_call	d_call	clone_size	cdr3_nt	cdr3_aa
TRBV5-1	TRBJ1-2	TRBD1	NA	TGCGCCAGCAGCTCCGGGACAGGGGGCGCCGACCGCTACACCTTC	CASSSGTGGADRYTF
TRBV20-1	TRBJ2-7	NA	NA	TGCAGTGCTACGCTAGCTGCTTACGAGCAGTACTTC	CSATLAAYEQYF
TRBV18	TRBJ2-7	NA	NA	TGTGCCAGCTCACCCCAGCATGGGACCTACGAGCAGTACTTC	CASSPQHGTYEQYF
TRBV5-1	TRBJ2-7	TRBD2	many	TGTGCCAGCAGCCTTCGGACTAGCGGGAGCTCCTACGAGCAGTACTTC	CASSLRTSGSSYEQYF
TRBV4-2	TRBJ2-3	TRBD2	few	TGTGCCAGCAGCCAAGAGGGCGGGACTAGCGTACCGCACAGAGACGCGTATTTT	CASSQEGGTSVPHRDAYF
TRBV20-1	TRBJ2-5	TRBD2	NA	TGCAGTGCTAGAGAGGGTGGGAGGGCCTCTGGGACCCAGTACTTC	CSAREGGRASGTQYF
TRBV6-6	TRBJ2-2	NA	NA	TGTGCCAGCAGTTATTCGCAGGGGGAGCTGTTTTTT	CASSYSQGELFF
TRBV2	TRBJ2-5	NA	few	TGTGCCAGCAGTGACACTAACCAAGAGACCCAGTACTTC	CASSDTNQETQYF
TRBV10-3	TRBJ1-2	NA	NA	TGTGCCATCAGTGAGAGGAGGGGGGCGCGGCACTATGGCTACACCTTC	CAISERRGARHYGYTF
TRBV6-6	TRBJ1-2	NA	NA	TGTGCCAGCAGTTACGGCCCAACAAGTGGCTACACCTTC	CASSYGPTSGYTF
TRBV29-1	TRBJ1-5	NA	once	TGCAGCGTTGAAGTGCACGGCGGAGATAGCAATCAGCCCCAGCATTTT	CSVEVHGGDSNQPQHF
TRBV6-6	TRBJ2-7	NA	NA	TGTGCCAGCAGTTCGACACAGGATCCTCCTCCGTACGAGCAGTACTTC	CASSSTQDPPPYEQYF
TRBV9	TRBJ2-7	NA	few	TGTGCCAGCAGCGTAGCGGGCGGCAGGGGATACGAGCAGTACTTC	CASSVAGGRGYEQYF
TRBV20-1	TRBJ2-1	TRBD2	NA	TGCAGTGCTAGAGCCCTAGCGGGAGGAATCGGTGAGCAGTTCTTC	CSARALAGGIGEQFF
TRBV7-2	TRBJ1-2	NA	NA	TGTGCCAGCAGCTTAGGTGGTGGGGCTGGGGGCTATGGCTACACCTTC	CASSLGGGAGGYGYTF
TRBV2	TRBJ2-3	NA	few	TGTGCCAGCTGGGGGGCGGGAGTAGAAGATACGCAGTATTTT	CASWGAGVEDTQYF
TRBV6-1	TRBJ2-7	TRBD1	NA	TGTGCCAGCCGACCTGGGACAGGGTTAGGGTACGAGCAGTACTTC	CASRPGTGLGYEQYF
TRBV29-1	TRBJ2-1	TRBD2	NA	TGCAGCACAGTGGTAGCGGGAGGAGTTGAGCAGTTCTTC	CSTVVAGGVEQFF
TRBV27	TRBJ2-5	NA	NA	TGTGCCAGCAAGTTTGGCGGCACAGATGCTTGGGAGCAGTACTTC	CASKFGGTDAWEQYF
TRBV27	TRBJ2-3	NA	NA	TGTGCCAGCAGCCGGGGTTGGCGCACAGATACGCAGTATTTT	CASSRGWRTDTQYF
TRBV5-1	TRBJ1-2	TRBD1	few	TGCGCCAGCAGCTTGGACCTCGGGACAGGGTGGAACTATGGCTACACCTTC	CASSLDLGTGWNYGYTF
TRBV5-1	TRBJ1-3	NA	NA	TGCGCCAGCAGCTCGGCGGGAACAGTCCTAGGAAACACCATATATTTT	CASSSAGTVLGNTIYF
TRBV7-3	TRBJ2-1	NA	few	TGTGCCAGCAGCTTAAGCCGGGGTTCGGGAAATGAGCAGTTCTTC	CASSLSRGSGNEQFF
TRBV10-3	TRBJ2-1	TRBD2	once	TGTGCCATCGGTGACGGCGGGAGTTTTGAGCAGTTCTTC	CAIGDGGSFEQFF
TRBV12-3/TRBV12-4	TRBJ2-2	NA	few	TGTGCCAGCAGCCGGGACATCCGATGGACGAACACCGGGGAGCTGTTTTTT	CASSRDIRWTNTGELFF
TRBV29-1	TRBJ2-7	TRBD2	NA	TGCAGCGTTGAATCCAGCGGGAGGGCCGGTAACTACGAGCAGTACTTC	CSVESSGRAGNYEQYF
TRBV29-1	TRBJ2-3	TRBD2	NA	TGCAGCGTCAGGACTAGCGGGGGGCACACAGATACGCAGTATTTT	CSVRTSGGHTDTQYF
TRBV7-9	TRBJ2-5	NA	NA	TGTGCCAGCAGCCGGGAGCGGACCCTTGGGGGGACCCAGTACTTC	CASSRERTLGGTQYF
TRBV10-3	TRBJ2-1	TRBD2	few	TGTGCCATCACCCAGCGGGATGCCTACAATGAGCAGTTCTTC	CAITQRDAYNEQFF
TRBV5-1	TRBJ2-7	TRBD2	few	TGCGCCAGCAGCTTCGGAGCGGGAGGGAATGAGCAGTACTTC	CASSFGAGGNEQYF
TRBV20-1	TRBJ2-7	NA	NA	TGCAGTGCCCTGACCGGCTACGAGCAGTACTTC	CSALTGYEQYF
TRBV11-2	TRBJ2-1	NA	NA	TGTGCCAGCAGCCCCCAGTCCCGCGAGCAGTTCTTC	CASSPQSREQFF
TRBV28	TRBJ1-4	NA	few	TGTGCCAGCAGTTTAACCGGGGATGAAAAACTGTTTTTT	CASSLTGDEKLFF
TRBV6-4	TRBJ2-1	TRBD1	few	TGTGCCAGCAGTGCCCAAACCAGGGGGGAGCAGTTCTTC	CASSAQTRGEQFF
TRBV2	TRBJ2-1	NA	once	TGTGCCAGCAGTGGCACCCGGACCTACAATGAGCAGTTCTTC	CASSGTRTYNEQFF
TRBV7-8	TRBJ1-1	NA	NA	TGTGCCAGCACGTGGGCCTGGGACACTGAAGCTTTCTTT	CASTWAWDTEAFF
TRBV6-1	TRBJ2-7	NA	few	TGTGCCAGCAGGGGTGCCCCCTCCTACGAGCAGTACTTC	CASRGAPSYEQYF
TRBV9	TRBJ2-7	TRBD2	NA	TGTGCCAGCAGCGTAGCGGCGGGAGCTTTCTCCTACGAGCAGTACTTC	CASSVAAGAFSYEQYF
TRBV5-1	TRBJ1-1	NA	NA	TGCGCCAGCAGATCAGAACCGGCGGTTGAAGCTTTCTTT	CASRSEPAVEAFF
TRBV10-3	TRBJ1-1	NA	NA	TGTGCCATCAGAGAGACGGACAGACCGAACACTGAAGCTTTCTTT	CAIRETDRPNTEAFF
TRBV20-1	TRBJ2-7	NA	NA	TGCAGTGCTAGAGACCCGAGGAGGGGGGGAGAGCAGTACTTC	CSARDPRRGGEQYF
TRBV20-1	TRBJ2-7	NA	NA	TGCAGTGCTAGATCGGAGAGGACTCCGTTCGAGCAGTACTTC	CSARSERTPFEQYF
TRBV6-5	TRBJ2-5	NA	NA	TGTGCCAGCAGTTACGGGGGCGTGGAGACCCAGTACTTC	CASSYGGVETQYF
TRBV6-1	TRBJ2-1	NA	NA	TGTGCCAGCAGTGAATGGCAGATGCTAAAATGCAATGAGCAGTTCTTC	CASSEWQMLKCNEQFF
TRBV27	TRBJ2-1	NA	NA	TGTGCCAGCACCTCCAGGGGACTCTACAATGAGCAGTTCTTC	CASTSRGLYNEQFF
TRBV24-1	TRBJ2-1	NA	NA	TGTGCCACCAGTAATGCGGGACCTTCCTACAATGAGCAGTTCTTC	CATSNAGPSYNEQFF
TRBV5-6	TRBJ2-6	TRBD1	few	TGTGCCAGCAGCGCACGAGGGGGCGCTGGGGCCAACGTCCTGACTTTC	CASSARGGAGANVLTF
TRBV20-1	TRBJ1-4	TRBD1	NA	TGCAGTGCTAGAGATAGGGACAGTCTTAATGAAAAACTGTTTTTT	CSARDRDSLNEKLFF
TRBV29-1	TRBJ1-4	TRBD1	NA	TGCAGCGCCAGGGGGAGGTTTAATGAAAAACTGTTTTTT	CSARGRFNEKLFF
TRBV4-2	TRBJ2-4	NA	few	TGTGCCAGCAGCCAGGGACTGGAAAAAAACATTCAGTACTTC	CASSQGLEKNIQYF
TRBV7-2	TRBJ2-7	NA	once	TGTGCCAGCAGCTTATACGGTCGGGGAGCCTACGAGCAGTACTTC	CASSLYGRGAYEQYF
TRBV18	TRBJ1-5	TRBD1	NA	TGTGCCAGCTCACCCTTGGACAGGCCAAACCAGCCCCAGCATTTT	CASSPLDRPNQPQHF
TRBV10-2	TRBJ1-1	TRBD1	NA	TGCGCCAGCAGTGGGACAGGGGGTAGGATAACTGAAGCTTTCTTT	CASSGTGGRITEAFF
TRBV20-1	TRBJ2-7	TRBD1	NA	TGCAGTGCTAGAGAGGGACAGGGGTCCCACGAGCAGTACTTC	CSAREGQGSHEQYF
TRBV20-1	TRBJ2-3	NA	few	TGCAGTGCTAGAGAACGCGCACGGGATACGCAGTATTTT	CSARERARDTQYF
TRBV7-2	TRBJ2-1	TRBD2	NA	TGTGCCAGCAGCGATTGGGGAGGGAAAAATGAGCAGTTCTTC	CASSDWGGKNEQFF
TRBV7-9	TRBJ1-2	TRBD1	once	TGTGCCAGCAGCTCCGGGACAGGCCTACCTTTCTATGGCTACACCTTC	CASSSGTGLPFYGYTF
TRBV24-1	TRBJ2-5	NA	NA	TGTGCCACCAGTGCACAGGGAAGAGGGACCCAGTACTTC	CATSAQGRGTQYF
TRBV5-1	TRBJ2-1	NA	NA	TGCGCCAGCCGAGAAGAGGGACGAGCGGGCTACAATGAGCAGTTCTTC	CASREEGRAGYNEQFF
TRBV29-1	TRBJ1-1	NA	NA	TGCAGCGTTGTGGACACTGAAGCTTTCTTT	CSVVDTEAFF